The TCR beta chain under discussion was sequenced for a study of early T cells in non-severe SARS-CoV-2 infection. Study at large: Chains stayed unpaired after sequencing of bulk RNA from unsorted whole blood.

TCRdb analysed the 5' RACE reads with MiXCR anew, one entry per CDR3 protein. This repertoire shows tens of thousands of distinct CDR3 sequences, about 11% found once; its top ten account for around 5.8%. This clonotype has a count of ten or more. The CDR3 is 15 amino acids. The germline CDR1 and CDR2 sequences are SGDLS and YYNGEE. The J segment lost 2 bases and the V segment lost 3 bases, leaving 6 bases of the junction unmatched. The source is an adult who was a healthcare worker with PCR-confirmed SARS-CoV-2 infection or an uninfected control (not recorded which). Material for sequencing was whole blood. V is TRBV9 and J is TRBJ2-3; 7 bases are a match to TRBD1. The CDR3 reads CASSEGQPNTDTQYF. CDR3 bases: TGTGCCAGCAGCGAGGGACAGCCTAACACAGATACGCAGTATTTT.